This T cell receptor beta chain was sequenced in a study of CD8+ T cells in alopecia areata. Overall study context: Tofacitinib continued for 6 to 18 months and was then withheld for 6 months. General study results and limits: On tofacitinib, scalp and blood still held many of the expanded lesional clones.

RNA extraction and reverse transcription yielded cDNA as sequencing template. Sequencing was performed with immunoSEQ multiplex PCR; in TCRdb, only in-frame clones are kept and a portion is missing. This sample has 95,000 to 150,000 clones; over 60% occur once, and the top ten carry around 5.7%. The treatment was: oral pan-JAK inhibitor, 5-10 mg twice daily. As part of sample collection, lesional scalp punch biopsies and peripheral blood were taken from alopecia areata patients. Starting from PBMCs, sorting isolated CD4+ and CD8+ T cells. Germline CDR1 and CDR2: ENHRY and SYGVKD. Trimming removed 10 bases from V and 5 bases from J, with 21 bases in between. The CDR3 consists of 14 residues. Details on this clone: What it binds is unknown.

This receptor was taken from a human donor with alopecia areata. Here the sequenced sample was CD4+ T cells sorted from blood, taken at week 4, from a patient treated with tofacitinib. The chain uses TRBV10-3 and TRBJ2-7, with D tentatively TRBD2 (6 bases). The CDR3 DNA follows: TGTGCCACAAACGCCGGGAGCGTATCCCACGAGCAGTACTTC. It specifies CATNAGSVSHEQYF.